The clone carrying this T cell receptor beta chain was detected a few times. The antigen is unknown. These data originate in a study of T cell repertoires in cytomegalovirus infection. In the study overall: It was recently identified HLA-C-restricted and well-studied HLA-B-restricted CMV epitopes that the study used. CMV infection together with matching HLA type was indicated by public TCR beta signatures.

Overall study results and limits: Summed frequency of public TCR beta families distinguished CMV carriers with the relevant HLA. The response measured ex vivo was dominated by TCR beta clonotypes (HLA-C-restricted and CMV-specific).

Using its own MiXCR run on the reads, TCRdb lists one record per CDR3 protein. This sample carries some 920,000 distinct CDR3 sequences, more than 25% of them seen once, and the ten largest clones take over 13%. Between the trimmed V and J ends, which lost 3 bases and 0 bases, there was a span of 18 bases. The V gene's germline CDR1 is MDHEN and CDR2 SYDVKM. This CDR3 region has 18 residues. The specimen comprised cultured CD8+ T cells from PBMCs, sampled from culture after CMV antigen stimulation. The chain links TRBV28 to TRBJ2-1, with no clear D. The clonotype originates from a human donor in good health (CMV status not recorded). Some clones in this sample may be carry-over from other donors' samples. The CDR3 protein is CASSFGPPHLSSYNEQFF. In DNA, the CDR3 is TGTGCCAGCAGTTTTGGGCCTCCACACTTGAGCTCCTACAATGAGCAGTTCTTC. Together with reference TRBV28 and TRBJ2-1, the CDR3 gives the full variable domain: DVKVTQSSRYLVKRTGEKVFLECVQDMDHENMFWYRQDPGLGLRLIYFSYDVKMKEKGDIPEGYSVSREKKERFSLILESASTNQTSMYLCASSFGPPHLSSYNEQFFGPGTRLTVL.